This T cell receptor (beta chain) was documented in a study of early T cells in non-severe SARS-CoV-2 infection. About the research overall: Bulk RNA isolated from unsorted whole blood underwent sequencing; chains were not paired. Study-wide results and limits: Comparison of clonotypes with VDJdb favored anti-spike CD8 responses while missing private and CD4 specificities.

In the case of this clonotype: No antigen is known for it.

The TCR library protocol was used to attach unique molecular identifiers. These identifiers were attached to individual cDNA molecules. TCRdb reanalysed the 5' RACE reads using MiXCR and keeps one entry per CDR3 protein. The table lists 62,000 or so distinct CDR3 sequences, almost 9% of them singletons. CDR1 is SGHRS and CDR2 is YFSETQ in the germline V gene. The CDR3 is 13 residues long. With 6 bases removed from V and 6 bases from J, the gap between germline ends came to 16 bases. The sequencing used whole blood, collected at baseline. The clonotype originates from an adult who was a healthcare worker with PCR-confirmed SARS-CoV-2 infection or an uninfected control (not recorded which). The chain has TRBV5-1 and TRBJ2-7; D gene ambiguous. CDR3: CASNDPPGGEQYF. CDR3 nucleotides: TGCGCCAGCAACGACCCCCCGGGCGGCGAGCAGTACTTC.